This section outlines one T cell receptor (beta chain) sequence together with its context. Its specific antigen is unknown. Base-call qualities are not available, and no considerably larger clone is one nucleotide away. CDR1 and CDR2 are read off the germline V gene as SNHLY and FYNNEI. Including the terminal cysteine and phenylalanine, the CDR3 comprises 11 residues. Only the CDR3 part of the read is kept: 33 bases, read in frame from the first base. The V and J ends are trimmed by 8 bases and 7 bases, leaving 11 bases between them. At study entry, a tuberculin skin test and the QuantiFERON-TB GOLD In-Tube IGRA were used to screen adolescents for latent tuberculosis infection. Unsorted cryopreserved PBMC were immunosequenced, covering on average approximately 100,000 T cells per clinical donor. Eleven high schools in the Worcester region of the Western Cape, South Africa, served as enrollment sites for adolescents aged 12 to 18 years. Ten or so M. tuberculosis-infected adolescents and some 10 uninfected adolescents were selected, with the two groups matched for age and sex. For the adolescents, PBMC were isolated by density centrifugation from freshly drawn heparinized blood and then cryopreserved.

TCR libraries were generated with the immunoSEQ multiplex PCR assay, using TCR-beta and/or TCR-alpha/delta assays for each sample. The amplified TCR libraries were sequenced using the Illumina high-throughput platform. Under the source paper's analysis protocol: Clustering and dimensionality reduction relied on pairwise TCRdist distances among GMM-specific receptors from T cells that were either sorted ex vivo or expanded in vitro. The score assigned to each clinical repertoire was mean NN-distance, meaning the average TCRdist to the nearest 10% of tetramer-positive reference sequences. GEM TCR motif frequency was calculated as the fraction of unique TCRs that matched known GEM sequences in V/J usage and CDR3 length. Linear discriminant analysis with leave-one-out cross-validation, implemented in scikit-learn, was used to classify active tuberculosis. The table was pulled from immuneACCESS by TCRdb, which kept in-frame rearrangements only. Such tables lose some clones; where checked, under half of the loss comes from unresolved V genes, and the rest has no known cause. That table supplies the V and J calls and clone size; D and trimming were determined from the DNA. The sample table records 20,000 to 25,000 clones; 97% of these occur just once. About 6.3% of the sample comes from the top ten.

This record comes from a study of T cells in tuberculosis (dated by TCRdb to the late 2010s). With respect to the entire study: The study combined CD1B tetramers and high-throughput TCR immunosequencing to characterize T cells specific for the mycobacterial lipid antigen glucose monomycolate (GMM). A South African clinical cohort compared IGRA-negative adolescents, IGRA-positive adolescents with latent tuberculosis and adults with active tuberculosis, fewer than 12 per group.

Results and caveats for the whole study, not just this receptor: Which clinical samples got chosen depended on the availability of cryopreserved specimens, and the active tuberculosis cases were adults, whereas the controls were adolescents. A classifier using the diverse GMM-specific repertoire reached approximately 84% accuracy (AUROC around 0.9), compared with over 60% accuracy using GEM motif frequencies. The smaller NN-distances in active tuberculosis patients were driven in part by shorter CDR3-alpha lengths, while the difference seen for TCR-beta was not statistically significant. Compared with IGRA-negative controls, TCR-alpha repertoires from active tuberculosis had smaller mean NN-distances to GMM-specific TCRs, which suggests clonal expansion of these TCRs.

The rearranged chain carries TRBV2 and TRBJ1-2; the D gene is unclear. This receptor was obtained from a donor aged 10-29 years with latent tuberculosis or without tuberculosis infection. Material for sequencing was PBMCs. The DNA sequence is given as TGTGCCAGCCGCAAAGGCGGTGGCTACACCTTC. Its translation reads: CASRKGGGYTF.